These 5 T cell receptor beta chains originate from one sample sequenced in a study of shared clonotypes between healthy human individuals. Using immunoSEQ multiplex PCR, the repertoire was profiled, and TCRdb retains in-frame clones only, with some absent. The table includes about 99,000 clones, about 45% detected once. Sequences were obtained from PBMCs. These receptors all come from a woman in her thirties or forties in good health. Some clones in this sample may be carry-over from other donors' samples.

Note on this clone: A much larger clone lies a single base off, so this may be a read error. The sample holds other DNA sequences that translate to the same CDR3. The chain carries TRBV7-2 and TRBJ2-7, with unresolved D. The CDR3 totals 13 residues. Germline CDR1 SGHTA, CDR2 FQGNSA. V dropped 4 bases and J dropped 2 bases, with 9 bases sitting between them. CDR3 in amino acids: CASSSRGPYEQYF. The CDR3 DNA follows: TGTGCCAGCAGCTCCCGAGGACCCTACGAGCAGTACTTC.

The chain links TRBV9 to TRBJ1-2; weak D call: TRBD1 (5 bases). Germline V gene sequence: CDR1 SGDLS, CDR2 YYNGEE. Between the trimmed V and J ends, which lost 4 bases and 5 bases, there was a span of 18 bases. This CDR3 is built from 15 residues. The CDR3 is CASSPKAGLSYGYTF. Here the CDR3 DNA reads TGTGCCAGCAGCCCGAAGGCAGGGCTTAGTTATGGCTACACCTTC.

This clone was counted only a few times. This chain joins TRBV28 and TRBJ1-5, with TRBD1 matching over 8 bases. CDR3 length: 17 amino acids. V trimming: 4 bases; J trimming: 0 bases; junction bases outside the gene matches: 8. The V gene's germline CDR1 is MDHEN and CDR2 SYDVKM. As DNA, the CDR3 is TGTGCCAGCAGTTCTGGGACAGGAGGAGATAGCAATCAGCCCCAGCATTTT. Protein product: CASSSGTGGDSNQPQHF.

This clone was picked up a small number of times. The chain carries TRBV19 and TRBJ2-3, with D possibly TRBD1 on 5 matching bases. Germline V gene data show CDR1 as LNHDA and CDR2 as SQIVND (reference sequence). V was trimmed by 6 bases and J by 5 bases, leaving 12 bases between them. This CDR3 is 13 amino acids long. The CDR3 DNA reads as TGTGCCAGTAGGCCGAAACAGGTAGATACGCAGTATTTT. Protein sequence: CASRPKQVDTQYF.

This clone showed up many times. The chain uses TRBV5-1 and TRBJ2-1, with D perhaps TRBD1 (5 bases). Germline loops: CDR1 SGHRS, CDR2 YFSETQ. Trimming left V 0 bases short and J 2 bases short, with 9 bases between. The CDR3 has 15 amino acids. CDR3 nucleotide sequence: TGCGCCAGCAGCTTGGGACAGAGGACCTACAATGAGCAGTTCTTC. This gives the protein CASSLGQRTYNEQFF. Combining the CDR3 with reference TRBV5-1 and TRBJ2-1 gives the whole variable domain KAGVTQTPRYLIKTRGQQVTLSCSPISGHRSVSWYQQTPGQGLQFLFEYFSETQRNKGNFPGRFSGRQFSNSRSEMNVSTLELGDSALYLCASSLGQRTYNEQFFGPGTRLTVL.